The 21 T cell receptor beta chains below were found in one sample sequenced in a study of T cell changes during pregnancy in multiple sclerosis. Only in-frame clones appear in the TCRdb table, and some are missing; sequencing was by immunoSEQ multiplex PCR. The sample records tens of thousands of clones, 80% to 95% being singletons. The sequenced sample was CD4+ T cells from peripheral blood mononuclear cells, obtained in the third trimester of pregnancy. These receptors originate from a female donor with multiple sclerosis, enrolled in a pregnancy study.

The chain joins TRBV5-6 to TRBJ2-2, with TRBD1 matching 7 bases. Germline V gene sequence: CDR1 SGHDT, CDR2 YYEEEE. This CDR3 is built from 16 residues. With 3 bases clipped from V and 1 base from J, the junction kept 6 bases outside the gene matches. CDR3 sequence: CASSWTGTVNTGELFF. The CDR3 coding sequence is TGTGCCAGCAGCTGGACCGGGACAGTGAACACCGGGGAGCTGTTTTTT.

V usage is TRBV19 and J usage is TRBJ1-1, with 10 nucleotides matching TRBD1. Losses at the gene ends were 5 bases for V and 9 bases for J; bases not matched to a gene: 9. CDR1 is LNHDA and CDR2 is SQIVND in the germline V gene (reference sequence). CDR3 size: 14 residues. In nucleotides, the CDR3 is TGTGCCAGTAGTCGGGGACAGGGGCTTTTTCAAGCTTTCTTT. Protein sequence: CASSRGQGLFQAFF.

This sequence joins TRBV20-1 and TRBJ1-2; D not certain. CDR1 is DFQATT and CDR2 is SNEGSKA in the germline V gene (reference sequence). Trimming cost V 3 bases and J 6 bases, with 8 bases left between them. CDR3 length: 11 amino acids. The CDR3 reads CSARRAHGYTF. The DNA of the CDR3 is TGCAGTGCTAGGAGGGCTCATGGCTACACCTTC.

The CDR3 protein is CASSLSGRYEQFF. CDR3 sequence (DNA): TGTGCCAGCAGTTTATCGGGGCGATATGAGCAGTTCTTC. The chain combines TRBV27 with TRBJ2-1, with D possibly TRBD1 on 5 matching bases. This CDR3 has 13 amino acids. Trimming removed 0 bases at V and 8 bases at J, with 8 bases between. CDR1 and CDR2 from the germline V gene are MNHEY and SMNVEV (reference sequence).

Concerning this clone itself: An end of the junction differs from the germline gene, which may be a read error. The chain is built from TRBV11-2 and TRBJ1-4; D remains unclear. The CDR3 contains 16 residues. Per the germline V gene, CDR1 is SGHAT and CDR2 is FQNNGV. This CDR3 is CASSLDVVVFYRSLIF. The CDR3 DNA is TGTGCCAGCAGCTTAGATGTAGTTGTCTTTTATAGATCGCTAATTTTT. Supplemented by reference TRBV11-2 and TRBJ1-4, the full variable domain reads EAGVAQSPRYKIIEKRQSVAFWCNPISGHATLYWYQQILGQGPKLLIQFQNNGVVDDSQLPKDRFSAERLKGVDSTLKIQPAKLEDSAVYLCASSLDVVVFYRSLIFGSGTQLSVL.

This clone was counted a single time. The rearrangement links TRBV5-1 to TRBJ2-3; 8 bases are shared with TRBD1. Germline V gives CDR1 SGHRS, CDR2 YFSETQ. The CDR3 sequence is 15 residues long. With 3 bases clipped from V and 3 bases from J, the junction kept 6 bases outside the gene matches. CDR3 sequence reads: CASSWGQGATDTQYF. CDR3 DNA sequence: TGCGCCAGCAGCTGGGGGCAGGGGGCAACAGATACGCAGTATTTT.

This rearrangement joins TRBV7-9 to TRBJ2-3; 11 bases are shared with TRBD2. V lost 2 bases, J lost 7 bases, and 8 bases stayed unmatched. Germline CDR1 is SEHNR and CDR2 is FQNEAQ (reference sequence). CDR3 size: 16 residues. CDR3 loop: CASSLLSGGAGNTQYF. The CDR3 DNA reads as TGTGCCAGCAGCTTACTTAGCGGGGGGGCCGGGAATACGCAGTATTTT.

The chain recombines TRBV5-4 with TRBJ2-7; D uncertain. CDR3 length: 12 residues. Germline V gene lookup returns CDR1 SGHNT and CDR2 YYREEE (reference sequence). Trimming shortened V by 3 bases and J by 6 bases, and 10 bases separated the two germline ends. The CDR3 spells CASSSYPGEQYF. CDR3 bases: TGTGCCAGCAGCTCATACCCCGGCGAGCAGTACTTC.

Only a few counts were recorded for this clone. The chain has TRBV6-5 and TRBJ1-5, with TRBD1 identical over 9 bases. The germline V gene has CDR1 MNHEY and CDR2 SVGAGI. With V trimmed by 2 bases and J by 1 base, 0 bases remained unmatched. The CDR3 consists of 15 residues. The DNA for the CDR3 is TGTGCCAGCAGTTACGGGACAGGGAGCAATCAGCCCCAGCATTTT. This codes for CASSYGTGSNQPQHF.

The chain couples TRBV11-2 to TRBJ2-2; the match to TRBD2 covers 7 bases. Germline values: CDR1 SGHAT, CDR2 FQNNGV. The CDR3 extends over 15 amino acids. V gave up 6 bases and J gave up 5 bases; unmatched junction bases: 9. CDR3 coding DNA: TGTGCCAGCAGTATCGGGGGGATATCGACCGGGGAGCTGTTTTTT. Its protein product is CASSIGGISTGELFF. Full variable domain (missing parts from reference TRBV11-2 and TRBJ2-2): EAGVAQSPRYKIIEKRQSVAFWCNPISGHATLYWYQQILGQGPKLLIQFQNNGVVDDSQLPKDRFSAERLKGVDSTLKIQPAKLEDSAVYLCASSIGGISTGELFFGEGSRLTVL.

The rearrangement uses TRBV14 and TRBJ2-1; no clear D. This CDR3 spans 11 amino acids. Germline loops: CDR1 SGHDN, CDR2 FVKESK. Deletions cut 4 bases from V and 8 bases from J, with 6 bases between. The CDR3 sequence: CASSLSYEQFF. As DNA, the CDR3 is TGTGCCAGCAGCCTTAGCTATGAGCAGTTCTTC. Supplemented by reference TRBV14 and TRBJ2-1, the full variable domain reads EAGVTQFPSHSVIEKGQTVTLRCDPISGHDNLYWYRRVMGKEIKFLLHFVKESKQDESGMPNNRFLAERTGGTYSTLKVQPAELEDSGVYFCASSLSYEQFFGPGTRLTVL.

This clone was seen a single time. The J gene is TRBJ1-1, the V gene TRBV25-1, with TRBD1 identical over 7 bases. The germline V gene has CDR1 MGHDK and CDR2 SYGVNS. V lost 1 base, J lost 6 bases, and 5 bases stayed unmatched. This CDR3 is 14 amino acids long. CDR3 nucleotide sequence: TGTGCCAGCAGTGAATTTGACAGGGAGGCTGAAGCTTTCTTT. It encodes CASSEFDREAEAFF.

The chain has TRBV20-1 and TRBJ2-7, with D unresolved. V was cut by 8 bases and J by 3 bases, with 11 bases left in between. Germline V CDR1 and CDR2: DFQATT, SNEGSKA (reference sequence). The CDR3 runs 11 residues. CDR3 amino acids: CSSGLNYEQYF. DNA for the CDR3: TGCAGTTCCGGGTTAAACTACGAGCAGTACTTC.

In the case of this clone: At one end, the junction sequence differs from germline, possibly due to a read error. The rearrangement links TRBV5-4 to TRBJ2-7; 7 nucleotides line up with TRBD1. Germline lookup yields CDR1 SGHNT and CDR2 YYREEE (reference sequence). The CDR3 covers 12 residues. CDR3 loop: CASSDLQGIPNF. In DNA, the CDR3 is TGTGCCAGCAGCGATCTACAGGGGATTCCGAACTTC.

J is TRBJ2-2 and V is TRBV7-3; the D is unclear. The CDR3 totals 15 residues. V was pared by 2 bases and J by 0 bases, with 7 bases between. Looked up from germline, CDR1 is SGHTA and CDR2 is FQGTGA. The CDR3 DNA follows: TGTGCCAGCAGCTTAGGCAGAACGAACACCGGGGAGCTGTTTTTT. It specifies CASSLGRTNTGELFF. Supplemented by reference TRBV7-3 and TRBJ2-2, the full variable domain reads GAGVSQTPSNKVTEKGKYVELRCDPISGHTALYWYRQSLGQGPEFLIYFQGTGAADDSGLPNDRFFAVRPEGSVSTLKIQRTERGDSAVYLCASSLGRTNTGELFFGEGSRLTVL.

The V and J genes are TRBV2 and TRBJ1-5, with TRBD1 as a possible D gene (5 bases). The CDR3 runs to 15 residues. The V end was cut by 3 bases, the J end by 0 bases, with 9 bases between. Germline V lookup: CDR1 SNHLY, CDR2 FYNNEI. The CDR3 loop is CASSDWGDSNQPQHF. For the CDR3, the DNA is TGTGCCAGCAGTGATTGGGGGGATAGCAATCAGCCCCAGCATTTT.

J is TRBJ2-2 and V is TRBV7-8, with D perhaps matching TRBD1 (6 bases). V lost 1 base, J lost 4 bases, and 10 bases lay in between. Per the germline V gene, CDR1 is SGHVS and CDR2 is FQNEAQ. The CDR3 covers 15 residues. The CDR3 reads CASSLVQGSTGELFF. As DNA, the CDR3 is TGTGCCAGCAGCTTAGTGCAGGGGAGCACCGGGGAGCTGTTTTTT.

The V call is TRBV9, the J call TRBJ1-6; D perhaps matches TRBD1 (6 bases). V lost 3 bases and J lost 1, with 11 bases in between. This CDR3 spans 16 amino acids. The germline V gene has CDR1 SGDLS and CDR2 YYNGEE. The CDR3 sequence: CASSENTGSYNSPLHF. For the CDR3, the DNA is TGTGCCAGCAGCGAGAACACAGGGTCCTATAATTCACCCCTCCACTTT.

The chain's CDR3 is CASSLGGRGPYGYTF. The CDR3 DNA reads TGTGCCAGCAGCTTGGGCGGCAGGGGGCCCTATGGCTACACCTTC. V and J are TRBV5-8 and TRBJ1-2; 8 bases are shared with TRBD1. The V and J ends lost 0 bases and 4 bases, in that order; junction bases with no gene match: 5. The CDR3 spans 15 residues. Germline V gene lookup returns CDR1 SGHTS and CDR2 YDEGEE. The entire variable domain, with the rest obtained from reference TRBV5-8 and TRBJ1-2, is as follows: EAGVTQSPTHLIKTRGQQATLRCSPISGHTSVYWYQQALGLGLQFLLWYDEGEERNRGNFPPRFSGRQFPNYSSELNVNALELEDSALYLCASSLGGRGPYGYTFGSGTRLTVV.

The V gene is TRBV9, the J gene TRBJ1-2; unclear D gene. V was cut by 0 bases and J by 1 base, with 7 bases left in between. The CDR3 runs to 14 residues. Germline V gene sequence: CDR1 SGDLS, CDR2 YYNGEE. The CDR3 DNA sequence: TGTGCCAGCAGCGTAGCTCTCAGTAACTATGGCTACACCTTC. It encodes CASSVALSNYGYTF.

The chain couples TRBV7-3 to TRBJ2-5; D perhaps matches TRBD1 (6 bases). V lost 4 bases and J 6 bases, leaving 12 bases between the germline ends. CDR3 length: 13 amino acids. Germline V gene lookup returns CDR1 SGHTA and CDR2 FQGTGA. The CDR3 is CASSSPRDKTQYF. The CDR3 DNA reads TGTGCCAGCAGCTCCCCTAGGGACAAGACCCAGTACTTC.